The 11 T cell receptor beta chains below were found in one sample sequenced in a study of beta chain features in type 1 diabetes. All of the isolated RNA was reverse transcribed, so expressed TCRB transcripts were sequenced. The repertoire was sequenced with immunoSEQ multiplex PCR; TCRdb's copy has only in-frame clones and lacks some. Of tens of thousands of clones listed, under 55% are singletons. What these receptors recognize is not known. Whole-study findings and limits: All four CD4+ subsets of Type 1 diabetes patients contained TCRB CDR3s that were moderately but significantly shorter.

The material sequenced was Tregs from blood. These receptors came from a young man with type 1 diabetes.

This clone occurred a few times. The rearrangement links TRBV29-1 to TRBJ1-1; D gene uncertain. In germline, CDR1 is SQVTM, CDR2 ANQGSEA. V lost 3 bases, J lost 1 base, and 12 bases lay in between. This CDR3 is built from 14 residues. This chain's CDR3 is CSVDFPPGNTEAFF. DNA for the CDR3: TGCAGCGTTGATTTTCCTCCCGGGAACACTGAAGCTTTCTTT.

The rearrangement uses TRBV5-4 and TRBJ2-5, with 8 bases fitting TRBD2. The J call is doubtful: the DNA matches TRBJ2-7 better. Germline V gives CDR1 SGHNT, CDR2 YYREEE (reference sequence). The CDR3 loop spans 14 amino acids. This chain's CDR3 is CASSLAGGVYEQYF. In DNA form, the CDR3 reads TGTGCCAGCAGCTTGGCGGGAGGGGTCTACGAGCAGTACTTC.

The chain carries TRBV28 and TRBJ2-7; 11 nucleotides match TRBD1. This CDR3 comprises 16 residues. CDR1 and CDR2 (germline): MDHEN, SYDVKM. Germline trimming cut 8 bases from V and 2 bases from J; bases unmatched to any gene: 11. Written as DNA, the CDR3 is TGTGCCAGCGGCCCTGGGGGGGGACAGGGGGCCTACGAGCAGTACTTC. This encodes CASGPGGGQGAYEQYF.

In its sample, this clone ranks as medium-sized. The J gene is TRBJ2-3, the V gene TRBV10-3, with 8 bases aligning to TRBD1. V lost 2 bases, J lost 1 base, and 2 bases stayed unmatched. The CDR3 totals 15 residues. Germline values: CDR1 ENHRY, CDR2 SYGVKD. The DNA of the CDR3 is TGTGCCATCAGTGAGCAGGGGGCCCGCACAGATACGCAGTATTTT. Encoded protein: CAISEQGARTDTQYF.

This clone appeared a few times. The chain combines TRBV28 with TRBJ2-3; 11 bases line up with TRBD2. Germline-derived CDR1 and CDR2 are MDHEN and SYDVKM. The CDR3 spans 17 residues. V lost 4 bases and J lost 4; bases outside the gene matches: 10. This CDR3 is CASSSISLAGVADTQYF. As DNA, the CDR3 is TGTGCCAGCAGTTCGATCTCACTAGCGGGAGTAGCAGATACGCAGTATTTT.

This chain joins TRBV5-1 and TRBJ2-3, with 8 bases aligning to TRBD1. CDR3 size: 15 residues. V was pared by 1 base and J by 1 base, with 2 bases of the junction left unmatched. The V gene's germline CDR1 is SGHRS and CDR2 YFSETQ. The CDR3 nucleotides read TGCGCCAGCAGCTTGCAGGGGGCTGGCACAGATACGCAGTATTTT. As protein: CASSLQGAGTDTQYF.

V usage is TRBV7-2 and J usage is TRBJ2-7; TRBD1 matches at 8 bases. After removal of 4 bases from V and 2 bases from J, the junction contained 7 bases not matched to a gene. The CDR3 spans 15 residues. The germline V gene has CDR1 SGHTA and CDR2 FQGNSA. The CDR3 sequence: CASSSGTGVTYEQYF. DNA for the CDR3: TGTGCCAGCAGCTCCGGGACAGGAGTTACCTACGAGCAGTACTTC.

V usage is TRBV9 and J usage is TRBJ1-5, with 7 bases lining up with TRBD1. There are 17 residues in the CDR3. Losses at the gene ends were 6 bases for V and 3 bases for J; bases not matched to a gene: 15. Germline CDR1 and CDR2: SGDLS and YYNGEE. CDR3 nucleotide sequence: TGTGCCAGCACCCTAGGGGGCCCGGATTTGATCAATCAGCCCCAGCATTTT. Amino acid sequence: CASTLGGPDLINQPQHF.

This clone was found a few times. In DNA, the CDR3 is TGTGCCAGCAGGCTGGTGGGGGGGGGTGAAGCTTTCTTT. It codes for CASRLVGGGEAFF. The rearrangement links TRBV6-5 to TRBJ1-1; D may be TRBD1 (5 bases). Trimming removed 6 bases from V and 7 bases from J, with 15 bases in between. Germline-derived CDR1 and CDR2 are MNHEY and SVGAGI. The CDR3 runs to 13 residues.

This sequence joins TRBV7-8 and TRBJ2-2; 8 bases line up with TRBD2. This CDR3 contains 18 residues. The V segment lost 5 bases and the J segment 2 bases; nucleotides outside the gene matches: 13. Germline values: CDR1 SGHVS, CDR2 FQNEAQ. CDR3 protein: CASSPRGAASGNTGELFF. The CDR3 bases are TGTGCCAGCAGCCCGCGGGGGGCGGCTAGCGGTAACACCGGGGAGCTGTTTTTT.

The chain joins TRBV11-2 to TRBJ2-7; 11 bases agree with TRBD2. Germline lookup yields CDR1 SGHAT and CDR2 FQNNGV. J gave up 4 bases and V 1 base, and 3 bases lay outside the gene matches. The length of the CDR3 is 15 residues. CDR3 nucleotide sequence: TGTGCCAGCAGCTTAGGACTAGCGGGGCTTTACGAGCAGTACTTC. It specifies CASSLGLAGLYEQYF.